These T cell receptor beta chains were read from a single sample in a study of blood T cells in healthy people across ages. TCRdb reprocessed the 5' RACE reads with MiXCR, giving one entry per CDR3 protein. The sample holds nearly 800,000 distinct CDR3 sequences, 20% to 30% seen once. This same sample was also taken into another study, of T cells of mothers and their children.

The sample comprised blood. These receptors came from a boy aged 5-17 years in good health. CDR3s include the opening cysteine and the closing phenylalanine or tryptophan. Fields, in order: clone size, D gene, J gene, V gene, CDR3 DNA, CDR3 protein. D genes are given only for firm matches. Clone size is not always given. Where it is, it says once, few, many or a class for expanded clones.

abundance: few; d_gene: TRBD1; j_gene: TRBJ1-5; v_gene: TRBV20-1; CDR3nt: TGCAGTGCCGGGACAGGGGGCTCGTATCAGCCCCAGCATTTT; CDR3aa: CSAGTGGSYQPQHF
abundance: few; d_gene: .; j_gene: TRBJ2-5; v_gene: TRBV15; CDR3nt: TGTGCCACCAGCAAAAGGGCAGCGGAGACCCAGTACTTC; CDR3aa: CATSKRAAETQYF
abundance: once; d_gene: TRBD2; j_gene: TRBJ2-7; v_gene: TRBV12-3/TRBV12-4; CDR3nt: TGTGCCAGCAGTTTAGATCTAGCGGGAGAAAGCTCCTACGAGCAGTACTTC; CDR3aa: CASSLDLAGESSYEQYF
abundance: .; d_gene: .; j_gene: TRBJ2-7; v_gene: TRBV7-2; CDR3nt: TGTGCCAGCAGCTTACACAAGGGGACCTACGAGCAGTACTTC; CDR3aa: CASSLHKGTYEQYF
abundance: once; d_gene: .; j_gene: TRBJ2-5; v_gene: TRBV7-8; CDR3nt: TGTGCCAGCAGCCTGGTAGGGGGTGGCCCTATCGGGAAGACCCAGTACTTC; CDR3aa: CASSLVGGGPIGKTQYF
abundance: .; d_gene: .; j_gene: TRBJ1-6; v_gene: TRBV6-2/TRBV6-3; CDR3nt: TGTGCCAGCAACAACCTCCCGGCAGGACCCCTCCACTTT; CDR3aa: CASNNLPAGPLHF
abundance: few; d_gene: .; j_gene: TRBJ2-7; v_gene: TRBV3-1; CDR3nt: TGTGCCAGCAGCCATTCACCTTCGGGGGTATACGAGCAGTACTTC; CDR3aa: CASSHSPSGVYEQYF
abundance: few; d_gene: .; j_gene: TRBJ2-1; v_gene: TRBV20-1; CDR3nt: TGCAGTGCTGGTGGGGGTGCGGGTCTCGGTTACAATGAGCAGTTCTTC; CDR3aa: CSAGGGAGLGYNEQFF
abundance: .; d_gene: .; j_gene: TRBJ1-2; v_gene: TRBV6-1; CDR3nt: TGTGCCAGCAGTGAAGTCAGGGGCTATGGCTACACCTTC; CDR3aa: CASSEVRGYGYTF
abundance: many; d_gene: .; j_gene: TRBJ1-2; v_gene: TRBV15; CDR3nt: TGTGCCACCAGCAGAGATGGCTACGGCTACACCTTC; CDR3aa: CATSRDGYGYTF
abundance: .; d_gene: .; j_gene: TRBJ1-1; v_gene: TRBV29-1; CDR3nt: TGCAGCGTTGGCCGTCCGGCGGAAGCTTTCTTT; CDR3aa: CSVGRPAEAFF
abundance: .; d_gene: .; j_gene: TRBJ2-7; v_gene: TRBV20-1; CDR3nt: TGCAGTGCTTCAAACCCGGACAGCTATTCCTACGAGCAGTACTTC; CDR3aa: CSASNPDSYSYEQYF
abundance: .; d_gene: TRBD2; j_gene: TRBJ2-5; v_gene: TRBV19; CDR3nt: TGTGCCAGTAGTATTTCGGGAGGGCCGAGAGAGACCCAGTACTTC; CDR3aa: CASSISGGPRETQYF
abundance: few; d_gene: .; j_gene: TRBJ2-7; v_gene: TRBV6-2/TRBV6-3; CDR3nt: TGTGCCAGCAGAAAACATACAGGGTCCGACTCCTACGAGCAGTACTTC; CDR3aa: CASRKHTGSDSYEQYF
abundance: once; d_gene: TRBD2; j_gene: TRBJ2-7; v_gene: TRBV12-3/TRBV12-4; CDR3nt: TGTGCCAGCAGTTTTCTAGCGGGAGGGCGAAAACCCTACGAGCAGTACTTC; CDR3aa: CASSFLAGGRKPYEQYF
abundance: .; d_gene: .; j_gene: TRBJ1-4; v_gene: TRBV20-1; CDR3nt: TGCAGTGCTCCCGGGGCCGGGGGTGAAAAACTGTTTTTT; CDR3aa: CSAPGAGGEKLFF
abundance: many; d_gene: .; j_gene: TRBJ2-1; v_gene: TRBV12-3/TRBV12-4; CDR3nt: TGTGCCAGCAGCGGAAGCTCCTACAATGAGCAGTTCTTC; CDR3aa: CASSGSSYNEQFF
abundance: .; d_gene: TRBD1; j_gene: TRBJ2-7; v_gene: TRBV10-3; CDR3nt: TGTGCCATCAGGGACAGGGTCGCCTACGAGCAGTACTTC; CDR3aa: CAIRDRVAYEQYF
abundance: .; d_gene: .; j_gene: TRBJ2-3; v_gene: TRBV28; CDR3nt: TGTGCCAGCACCTCCTTAGTCGAAACTCCAGATACGCAGTATTTT; CDR3aa: CASTSLVETPDTQYF
abundance: few; d_gene: TRBD2; j_gene: TRBJ2-5; v_gene: TRBV4-3; CDR3nt: TGCGCCAGCAGCCAAGATAGCCTAGCGGGAGAGACCCTGTACTTC; CDR3aa: CASSQDSLAGETLYF
abundance: .; d_gene: .; j_gene: TRBJ2-1; v_gene: TRBV7-2; CDR3nt: TGTGCCAGCAGCTTAACTATGCTCGATGAGCAGTTCTTC; CDR3aa: CASSLTMLDEQFF
abundance: .; d_gene: TRBD1; j_gene: TRBJ1-4; v_gene: TRBV7-2; CDR3nt: TGTGCCGGCAGTCGGGACAGGGGCGGGGAAAAACTGTTTTTT; CDR3aa: CAGSRDRGGEKLFF
abundance: .; d_gene: .; j_gene: TRBJ1-3; v_gene: TRBV19; CDR3nt: TGTGCCAGTAGTGCGGACATGTCTGGAAACACCATATATTTT; CDR3aa: CASSADMSGNTIYF
abundance: .; d_gene: .; j_gene: TRBJ2-7; v_gene: TRBV3-1; CDR3nt: TGTGCCAGCAGCCAAGGTCCGCTGGCGGTGAACGAGCAGTACTTC; CDR3aa: CASSQGPLAVNEQYF